The rows below give T cell receptor beta chains drawn from one sample of a study of cytomegalovirus exposure and HLA in healthy donors. Measured with immunoSEQ multiplex PCR; TCRdb has only the in-frame clones, and not every one. The table has 60,000 to 75,000 clones, approximately 74% seen once; the top ten hold 22%. The sequenced sample was PBMCs. The receptors stem from a woman in her twenties or thirties in good health and CMV-seropositive. CDR3s leave out the opening cysteine and the closing phenylalanine or tryptophan.

CDR3aa,v_gene
ASSRIGTNEQY,TRBV10-1
ASSTRQGRTDTQY,TRBV28
ASSLGSSGHTGELF,TRBV5-1
ASSLGQYNEQF,TRBV7-6
AWSVGANTEAF,TRBV30
ASSLDTGLRTDTQY,TRBV7-2
ASSMGRQRGQRSTDTQY,TRBV19
ASSMGSGFDQPQH,TRBV19
ASSLGQASNEKLF,TRBV7-9
ASSGNSGGLSYNEQF,TRBV10-1
AWRSAGGVNQPQH,TRBV30
ASSLGQGSQQY,TRBV7-9
ASSLAGPMNTEAF,TRBV11-2